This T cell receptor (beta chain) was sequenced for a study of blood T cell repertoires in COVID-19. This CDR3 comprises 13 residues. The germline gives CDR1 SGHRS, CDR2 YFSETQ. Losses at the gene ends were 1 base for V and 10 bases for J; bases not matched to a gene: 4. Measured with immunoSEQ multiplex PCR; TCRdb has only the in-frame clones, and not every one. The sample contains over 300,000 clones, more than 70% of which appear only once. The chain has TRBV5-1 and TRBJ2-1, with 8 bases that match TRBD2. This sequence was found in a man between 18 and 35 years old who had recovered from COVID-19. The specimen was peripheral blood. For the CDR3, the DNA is TGCGCCAGCAGCTTGCGGGAGGGCGTCGAGCAGTTCTTC. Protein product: CASSLREGVEQFF. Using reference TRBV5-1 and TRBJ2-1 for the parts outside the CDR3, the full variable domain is KAGVTQTPRYLIKTRGQQVTLSCSPISGHRSVSWYQQTPGQGLQFLFEYFSETQRNKGNFPGRFSGRQFSNSRSEMNVSTLELGDSALYLCASSLREGVEQFFGPGTRLTVL.